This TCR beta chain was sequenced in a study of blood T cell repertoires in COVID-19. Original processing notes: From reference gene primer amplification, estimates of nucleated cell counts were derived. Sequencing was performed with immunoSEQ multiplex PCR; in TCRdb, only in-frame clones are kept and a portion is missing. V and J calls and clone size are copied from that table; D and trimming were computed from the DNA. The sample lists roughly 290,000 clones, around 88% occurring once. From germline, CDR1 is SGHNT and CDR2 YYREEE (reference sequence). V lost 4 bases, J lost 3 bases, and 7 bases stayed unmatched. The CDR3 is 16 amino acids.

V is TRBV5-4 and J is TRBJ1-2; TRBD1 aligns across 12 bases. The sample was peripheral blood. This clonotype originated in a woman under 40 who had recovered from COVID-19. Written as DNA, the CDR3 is TGTGCCAGCAGCCCCCGGGACAGGGGGCTGGACTATGGCTACACCTTC. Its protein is CASSPRDRGLDYGYTF.